The following is a T cell receptor beta chain sequence with its context. Its antigen is currently not known. No much larger clonotype is one base removed from it; base qualities were not supplied. V is reduced by 6 bases and J by 8 bases, leaving a spacing of 22 bases between them. From its cysteine to its phenylalanine, the CDR3 spans 15 amino acids. The read is trimmed to its CDR3 DNA, 45 bases read in frame from base 1. The germline V gene sets CDR1 to MDHEN and CDR2 to SYDVKM. Per the publication, the time point label means: baseline before first vaccination. Samples from vaccinated people were obtained from the UK trials COV001 and COV002, which included a single-blind randomized controlled phase 2/3 trial of AZD1222 (ChAdOx1 nCoV-19) in healthy adults. For TCRbeta chain sequencing, PBMC samples were collected from trial participants at day 0 and at day 28 after the second dose. The data stem from a study of T cell responses to AZD1222 COVID-19 vaccine listed by TCRdb under 2021. Broadly, across the study: AZD1222 recipients with second doses at about 4 weeks or about 12 weeks were pooled, because spike-specific TCR depth and breadth did not differ between schedules. Enrollment into the trials was organized by age into subgroups of 18-55, 56-69 and 70-plus years, and those subgroups contained approximately 150, 30 and 60 TCR-sequenced participants, respectively. TCR sequencing covered 233 trial participants: 200 to 210 given two doses of AZD1222 and about 26 given two doses of MenACWY control vaccine.

The CDR3 regions of human TCRbeta chains were analyzed by immunosequencing. From the authors' description of their analysis: Repertoire TCRs were checked for matches against a reference library of SARS-CoV-2-specific TCRs that had been generated using the MIRA antigen-specificity platform. Breadth meant the fraction of unique TCRs that were SARS-CoV-2-associated, whereas depth meant the fraction of total T cells that were SARS-CoV-2-associated. Each spike-specific TCR was assigned to its reactive spike region and to a CD4 or CD8 class using the MIRA data. Log10-transformed breadth and depth values were compared by one-way ANOVA with Sidak's multiple comparisons tests. In TCRdb, the immuneACCESS table is reduced to in-frame sequences with V and J assigned. These tables do not hold every clone; where another copy was compared, an unresolved V gene accounts for under half, and the others remain unexplained. V, J and clone size were drawn from that table, and D and trimming were deduced from the DNA. The sample yields about 100,000 clones; about nine tenths were counted once. The top ten clonotypes cover around 1.7% of the sample.

The full study reports these points: Reportedly, close to half of the unique spike-specific TCRs recognized epitopes lying outside the regions that are mutated in the B.1.351 and B.1.1.7 variants. Participants were mostly white British, with more females than males. The authors suggested clonal diversity may have been underestimated. After two AZD1222 doses, both the breadth and the depth of spike-specific TCRs were significantly higher than at day 0 and than in MenACWY recipients. Conclusions about previously exposed vaccinees are limited because only 6 or 7 AZD1222 recipients were SARS-CoV-2 seropositive at baseline. No day 14 peak-response samples were available, so repertoires were characterized only after the peak T cell response. The whole spike protein was spanned by vaccine-associated CD4 TCRs, and dominant responses were seen in regions 160-218 and 743-854. The 56-69-year group was small, and its depth increase did not reach significance, likely because of low power.

Sequencing was performed on peripheral blood, taken on day 0 of AZD1222 vaccination. The chain employs TRBV28 and TRBJ1-2; a weak D assignment points to TRBD1 (5 bases agree). This receptor was taken from an adult in good health. CDR3 protein: CASSRPGGWGWGYTF. The DNA reads TGTGCCAGCAGCCGACCTGGAGGCTGGGGGTGGGGCTACACCTTC.